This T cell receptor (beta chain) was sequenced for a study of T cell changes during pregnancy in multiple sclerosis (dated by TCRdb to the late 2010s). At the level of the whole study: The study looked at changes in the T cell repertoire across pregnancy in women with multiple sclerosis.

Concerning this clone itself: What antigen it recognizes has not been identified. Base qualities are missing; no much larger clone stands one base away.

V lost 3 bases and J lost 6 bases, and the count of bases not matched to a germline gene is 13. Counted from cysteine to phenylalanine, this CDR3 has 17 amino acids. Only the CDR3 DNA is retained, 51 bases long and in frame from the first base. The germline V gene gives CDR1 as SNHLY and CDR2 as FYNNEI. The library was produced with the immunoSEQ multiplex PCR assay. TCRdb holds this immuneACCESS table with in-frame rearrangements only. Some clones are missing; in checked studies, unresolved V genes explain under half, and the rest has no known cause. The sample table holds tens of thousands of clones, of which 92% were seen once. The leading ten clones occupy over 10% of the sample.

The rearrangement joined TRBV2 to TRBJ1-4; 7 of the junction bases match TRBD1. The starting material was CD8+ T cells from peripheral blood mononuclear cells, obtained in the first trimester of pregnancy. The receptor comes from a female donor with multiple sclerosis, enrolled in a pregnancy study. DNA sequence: TGTGCCAGCAGTGACCCCACCGACAGGGTTACTGATGAAAAACTGTTTTTT. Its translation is CASSDPTDRVTDEKLFF. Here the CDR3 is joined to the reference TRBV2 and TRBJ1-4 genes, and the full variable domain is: EPEVTQTPSHQVTQMGQEVILRCVPISNHLYFYWYRQILGQKVEFLVSFYNNEISEKSEIFDDQFSVERPDGSNFTLKIRSTKLEDSAMYFCASSDPTDRVTDEKLFFGSGTQLSVL.